One and the same sample provided the 2 T cell receptor beta chains below, sequenced in a study of tumor-infiltrating lymphocytes in localized non-small cell lung cancer. The protocol was immunoSEQ multiplex PCR, while the TCRdb copy is restricted to in-frame clones and leaves out a portion. The table lists about 16,000 clones, about three quarters of them singletons. Sequencing was done on a sample of lung tumor tissue. The receptors stem from a human donor with non-small cell lung cancer.

This chain uses TRBV18 with TRBJ2-5, with no clear D. TRBJ2-7 matches the DNA end more closely, so the J call is doubtful. The CDR3 totals 13 residues. Per the germline V gene, CDR1 is KGHSH and CDR2 is LQKENI. CDR3 sequence reads: CASSPGRIHEQYF. The CDR3 DNA reads as TGTGCCAGCTCACCGGGCAGGATCCACGAGCAGTACTTC.

This clone was recorded only once. J is TRBJ2-5 and V is TRBV7-2; D not resolved. The V end was cut by 0 bases, the J end by 1 base, with 9 bases between. The CDR3 loop spans 15 amino acids. CDR1 and CDR2 (germline): SGHTA, FQGNSA. The CDR3 coding sequence is TGTGCCAGCAGCTTAGCTAAGCGACCCCAAGAGACCCAGTACTTC. Its translation is CASSLAKRPQETQYF.